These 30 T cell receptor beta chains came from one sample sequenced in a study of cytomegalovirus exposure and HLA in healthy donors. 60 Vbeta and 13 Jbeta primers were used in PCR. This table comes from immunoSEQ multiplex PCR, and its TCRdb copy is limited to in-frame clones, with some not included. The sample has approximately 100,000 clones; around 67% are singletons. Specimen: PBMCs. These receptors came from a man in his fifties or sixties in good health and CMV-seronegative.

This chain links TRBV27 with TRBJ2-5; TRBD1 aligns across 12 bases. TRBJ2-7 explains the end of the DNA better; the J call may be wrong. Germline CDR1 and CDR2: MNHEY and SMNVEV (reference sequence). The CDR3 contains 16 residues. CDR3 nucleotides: TGTGCCAGCAGTTCACCGGGACAGGGGGCAGGGTACGAGCAGTACTTC. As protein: CASSSPGQGAGYEQYF.

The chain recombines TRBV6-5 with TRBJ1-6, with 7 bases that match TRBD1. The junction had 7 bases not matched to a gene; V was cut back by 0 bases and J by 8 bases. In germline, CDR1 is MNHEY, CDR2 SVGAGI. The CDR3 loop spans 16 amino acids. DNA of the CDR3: TGTGCCAGCAGTTACTCGACAGGGCGGAAGGATTCACCCCTCCACTTT. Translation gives CASSYSTGRKDSPLHF.

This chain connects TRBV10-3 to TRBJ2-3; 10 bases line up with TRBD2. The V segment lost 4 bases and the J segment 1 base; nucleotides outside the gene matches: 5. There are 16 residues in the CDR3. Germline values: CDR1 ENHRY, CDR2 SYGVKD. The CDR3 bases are TGTGCCATCAGTGTATTCGGGACTAGCGGCACAGATACGCAGTATTTT. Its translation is CAISVFGTSGTDTQYF.

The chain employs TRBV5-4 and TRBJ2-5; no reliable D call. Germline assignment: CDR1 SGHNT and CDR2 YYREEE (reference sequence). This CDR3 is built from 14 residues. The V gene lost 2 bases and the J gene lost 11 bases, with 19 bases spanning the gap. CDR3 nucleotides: TGTGCCAGCAGCTTCGGCGCTTGGGCCCAAGAGCAGTACTTC. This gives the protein CASSFGAWAQEQYF.

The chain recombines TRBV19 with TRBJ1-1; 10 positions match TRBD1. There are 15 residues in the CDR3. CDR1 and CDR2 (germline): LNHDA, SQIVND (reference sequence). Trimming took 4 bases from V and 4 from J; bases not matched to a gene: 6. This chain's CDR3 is CASSTRRDRGTEAFF. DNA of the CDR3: TGTGCCAGTAGTACTAGACGGGACAGGGGCACTGAAGCTTTCTTT.

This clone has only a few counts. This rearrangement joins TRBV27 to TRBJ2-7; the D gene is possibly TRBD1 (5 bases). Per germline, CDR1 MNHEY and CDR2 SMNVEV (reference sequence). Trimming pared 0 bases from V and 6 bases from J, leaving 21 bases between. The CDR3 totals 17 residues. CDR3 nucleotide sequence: TGTGCCAGCAGTTTATCGTATTCCCCGGCAGGGTGGGCCGAGCAGTACTTC. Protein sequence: CASSLSYSPAGWAEQYF.

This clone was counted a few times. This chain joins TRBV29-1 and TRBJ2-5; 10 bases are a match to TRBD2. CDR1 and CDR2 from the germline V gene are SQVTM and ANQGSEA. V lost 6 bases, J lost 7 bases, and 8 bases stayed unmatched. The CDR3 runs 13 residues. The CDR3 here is CSVQLAGEGTQYF. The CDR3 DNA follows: TGCAGCGTGCAGCTAGCGGGGGAAGGGACCCAGTACTTC.

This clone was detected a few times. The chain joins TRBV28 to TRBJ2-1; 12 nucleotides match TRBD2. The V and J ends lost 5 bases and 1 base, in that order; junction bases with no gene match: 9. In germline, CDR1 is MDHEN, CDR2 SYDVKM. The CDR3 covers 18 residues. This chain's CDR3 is CASSPQTSGGPSYNEQFF. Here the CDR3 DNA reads TGTGCCAGCAGTCCTCAGACTAGCGGGGGCCCGTCCTACAATGAGCAGTTCTTC.

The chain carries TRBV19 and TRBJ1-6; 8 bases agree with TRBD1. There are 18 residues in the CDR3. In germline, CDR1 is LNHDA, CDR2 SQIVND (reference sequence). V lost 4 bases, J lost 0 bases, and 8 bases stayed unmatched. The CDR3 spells CASSNRQGPSSYNSPLHF. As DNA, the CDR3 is TGTGCCAGTAGTAACCGACAGGGGCCTAGCTCCTATAATTCACCCCTCCACTTT.

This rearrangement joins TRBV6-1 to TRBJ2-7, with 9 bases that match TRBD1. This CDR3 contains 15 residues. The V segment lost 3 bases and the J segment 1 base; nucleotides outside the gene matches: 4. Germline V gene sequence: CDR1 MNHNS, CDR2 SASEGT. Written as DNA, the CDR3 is TGTGCCAGCAGTGATGTACAGGGGGCTTCCTACGAGCAGTACTTC. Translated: CASSDVQGASYEQYF.

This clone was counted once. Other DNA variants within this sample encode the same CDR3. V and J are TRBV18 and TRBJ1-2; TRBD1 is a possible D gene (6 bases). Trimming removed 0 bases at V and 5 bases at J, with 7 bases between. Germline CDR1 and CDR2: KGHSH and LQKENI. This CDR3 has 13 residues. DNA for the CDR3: TGTGCCAGCTCACCACCAGGGGGATATGGCTACACCTTC. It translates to CASSPPGGYGYTF. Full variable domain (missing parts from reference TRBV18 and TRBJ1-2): NAGVMQNPRHLVRRRGQEARLRCSPMKGHSHVYWYRQLPEEGLKFMVYLQKENIIDESGMPKERFSAEFPKEGPSILRIQQVVRGDSAAYFCASSPPGGYGYTFGSGTRLTVV.

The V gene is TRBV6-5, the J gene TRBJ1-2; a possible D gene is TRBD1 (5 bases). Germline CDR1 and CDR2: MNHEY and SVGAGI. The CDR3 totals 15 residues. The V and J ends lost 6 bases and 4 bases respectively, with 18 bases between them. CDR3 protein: CASRSLETDSYGYTF. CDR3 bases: TGTGCCAGCAGATCACTCGAAACCGACAGCTATGGCTACACCTTC.

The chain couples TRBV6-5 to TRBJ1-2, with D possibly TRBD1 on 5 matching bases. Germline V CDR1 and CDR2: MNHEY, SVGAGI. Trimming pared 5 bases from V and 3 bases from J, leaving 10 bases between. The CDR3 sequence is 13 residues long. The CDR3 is CASSRSGDYGYTF. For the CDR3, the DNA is TGTGCCAGCAGTCGATCGGGGGACTATGGCTACACCTTC.

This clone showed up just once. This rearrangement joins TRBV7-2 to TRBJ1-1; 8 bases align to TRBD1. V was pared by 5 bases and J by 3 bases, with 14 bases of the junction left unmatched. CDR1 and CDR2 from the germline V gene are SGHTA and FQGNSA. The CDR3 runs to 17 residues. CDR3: CASSLRPGGVRDTEAFF. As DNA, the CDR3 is TGTGCCAGCAGCCTACGGCCAGGGGGCGTTCGGGACACTGAAGCTTTCTTT. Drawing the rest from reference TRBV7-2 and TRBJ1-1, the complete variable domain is GAGVSQSPSNKVTEKGKDVELRCDPISGHTALYWYRQSLGQGLEFLIYFQGNSAPDKSGLPSDRFSAERTGGSVSTLTIQRTQQEDSAVYLCASSLRPGGVRDTEAFFGQGTRLTVV.

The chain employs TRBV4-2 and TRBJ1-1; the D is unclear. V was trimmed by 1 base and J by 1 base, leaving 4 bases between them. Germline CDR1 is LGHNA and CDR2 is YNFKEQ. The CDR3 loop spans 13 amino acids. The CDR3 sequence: CASSQAGNTEAFF. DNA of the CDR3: TGTGCCAGCAGCCAAGCAGGGAACACTGAAGCTTTCTTT.

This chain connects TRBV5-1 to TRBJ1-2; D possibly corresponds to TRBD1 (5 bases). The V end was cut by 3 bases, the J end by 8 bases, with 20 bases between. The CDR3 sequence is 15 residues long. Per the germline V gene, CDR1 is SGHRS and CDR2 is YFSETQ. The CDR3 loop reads CASSWDLDQRRGYTF. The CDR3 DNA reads TGCGCCAGCAGCTGGGACTTGGACCAACGGAGGGGCTACACCTTC. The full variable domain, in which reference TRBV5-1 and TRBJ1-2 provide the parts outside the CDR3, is KAGVTQTPRYLIKTRGQQVTLSCSPISGHRSVSWYQQTPGQGLQFLFEYFSETQRNKGNFPGRFSGRQFSNSRSEMNVSTLELGDSALYLCASSWDLDQRRGYTFGSGTRLTVV.

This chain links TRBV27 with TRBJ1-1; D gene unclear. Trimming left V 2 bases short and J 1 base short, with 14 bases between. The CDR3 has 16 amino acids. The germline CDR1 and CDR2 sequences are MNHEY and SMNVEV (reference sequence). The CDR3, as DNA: TGTGCCAGCAGTTTACCAGTGGAAGGCGGGAACACTGAAGCTTTCTTT. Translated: CASSLPVEGGNTEAFF.

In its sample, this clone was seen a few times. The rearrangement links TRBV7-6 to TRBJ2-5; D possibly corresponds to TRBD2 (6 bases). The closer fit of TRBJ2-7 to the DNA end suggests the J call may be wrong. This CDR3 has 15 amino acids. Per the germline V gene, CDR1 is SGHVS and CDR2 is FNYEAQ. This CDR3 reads CASSLGAGLTYEQYF. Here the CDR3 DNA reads TGTGCCAGCAGCTTAGGGGCAGGACTAACCTACGAGCAGTACTTC.

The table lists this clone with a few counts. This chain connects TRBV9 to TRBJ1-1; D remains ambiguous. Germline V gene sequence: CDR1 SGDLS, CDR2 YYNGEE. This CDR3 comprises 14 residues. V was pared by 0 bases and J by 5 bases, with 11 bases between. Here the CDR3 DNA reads TGTGCCAGCAGCGTAGGAGGAAGTCGGACTGAAGCTTTCTTT. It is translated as CASSVGGSRTEAFF.

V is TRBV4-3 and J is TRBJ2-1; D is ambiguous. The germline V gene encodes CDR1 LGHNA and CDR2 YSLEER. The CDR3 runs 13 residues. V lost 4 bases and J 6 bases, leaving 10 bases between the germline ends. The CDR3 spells CASSPNSLNEQFF. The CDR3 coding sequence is TGCGCCAGCAGCCCCAACAGTCTCAATGAGCAGTTCTTC.

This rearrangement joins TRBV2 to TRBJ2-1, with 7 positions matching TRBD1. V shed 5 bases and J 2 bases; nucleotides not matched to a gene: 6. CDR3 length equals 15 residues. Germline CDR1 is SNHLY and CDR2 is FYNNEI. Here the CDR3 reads CASSPQDRPYNEQFF. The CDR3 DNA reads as TGTGCCAGCAGTCCTCAGGACAGGCCCTACAATGAGCAGTTCTTC.

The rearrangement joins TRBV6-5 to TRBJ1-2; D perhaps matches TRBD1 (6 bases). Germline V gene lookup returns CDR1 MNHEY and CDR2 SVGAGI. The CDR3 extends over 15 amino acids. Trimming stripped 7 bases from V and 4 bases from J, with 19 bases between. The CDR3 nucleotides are TGTGCCAGCAAAACAGGGTCCACGGTACCCTATGGCTACACCTTC. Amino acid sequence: CASKTGSTVPYGYTF.

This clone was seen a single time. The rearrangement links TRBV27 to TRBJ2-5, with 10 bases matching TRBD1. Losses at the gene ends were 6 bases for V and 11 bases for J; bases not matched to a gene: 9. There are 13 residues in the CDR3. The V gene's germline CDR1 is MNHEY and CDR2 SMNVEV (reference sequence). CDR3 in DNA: TGTGCCAGCAGCCAGGACAGGGGGTATGAGCAGTACTTC. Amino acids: CASSQDRGYEQYF.

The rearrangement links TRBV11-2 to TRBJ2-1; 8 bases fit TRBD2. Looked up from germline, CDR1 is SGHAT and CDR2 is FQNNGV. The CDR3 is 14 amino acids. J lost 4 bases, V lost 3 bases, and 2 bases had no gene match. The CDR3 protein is CASSFRGGYNEQFF. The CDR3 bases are TGTGCCAGCAGCTTCCGGGGGGGTTACAATGAGCAGTTCTTC.

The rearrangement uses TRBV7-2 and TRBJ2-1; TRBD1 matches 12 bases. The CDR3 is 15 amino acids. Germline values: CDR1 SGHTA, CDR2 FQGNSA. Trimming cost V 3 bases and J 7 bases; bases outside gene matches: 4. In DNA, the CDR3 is TGTGCCAGCAGCTTTGGGACAGGGGGCCTGAATGAGCAGTTCTTC. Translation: CASSFGTGGLNEQFF.

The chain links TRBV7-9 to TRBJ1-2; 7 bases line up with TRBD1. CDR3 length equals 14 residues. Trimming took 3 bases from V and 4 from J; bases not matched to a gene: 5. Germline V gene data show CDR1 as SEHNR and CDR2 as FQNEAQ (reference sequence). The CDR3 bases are TGTGCCAGCAGCTTCGAACAGGGGTCCTATGGCTACACCTTC. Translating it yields CASSFEQGSYGYTF.

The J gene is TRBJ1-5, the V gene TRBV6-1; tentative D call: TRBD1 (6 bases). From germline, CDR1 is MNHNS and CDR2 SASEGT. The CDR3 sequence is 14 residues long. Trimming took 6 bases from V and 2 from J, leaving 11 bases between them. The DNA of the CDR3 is TGTGCCAGCAGCTACAGGGCGGGCAATCAGCCCCAGCATTTT. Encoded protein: CASSYRAGNQPQHF.

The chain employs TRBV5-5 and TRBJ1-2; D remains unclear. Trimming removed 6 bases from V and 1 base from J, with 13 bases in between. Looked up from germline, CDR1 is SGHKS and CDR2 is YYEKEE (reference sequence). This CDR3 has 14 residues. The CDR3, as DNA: TGTGCCAGCATCGGGGAGGGTGGTAACTATGGCTACACCTTC. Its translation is CASIGEGGNYGYTF.

The CDR3 sequence: CASRSGGIRQPQHF. The CDR3 DNA reads as TGTGCCAGCAGGTCAGGGGGAATTAGACAGCCCCAGCATTTT. This chain connects TRBV6-5 to TRBJ1-5, with 7 bases that match TRBD1. V trimming: 6 bases; J trimming: 7 bases; junction bases outside the gene matches: 9. The CDR3 sequence is 14 residues long. The V gene's germline CDR1 is MNHEY and CDR2 SVGAGI.

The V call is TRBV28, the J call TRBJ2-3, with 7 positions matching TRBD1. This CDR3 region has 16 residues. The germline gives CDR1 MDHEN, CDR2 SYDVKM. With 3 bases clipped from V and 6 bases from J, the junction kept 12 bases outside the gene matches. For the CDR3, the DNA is TGTGCCAGCAGTTTTGTCTTGGCAGGGGGAGACGATACGCAGTATTTT. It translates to CASSFVLAGGDDTQYF.